The rows below give T cell receptor beta chains drawn from one sample of a study of STAT3 mutations in large granular lymphocyte leukemia. Data came from immunoSEQ multiplex PCR; TCRdb stores just in-frame clones and leaves some out. This table holds tens of thousands of clones, 80% to 85% found once. Sequencing used PBMCs. These receptors all stem from a human donor with T large granular lymphocyte leukemia. Some clones in this sample may be carry-over from other donors' samples. Both conserved end residues are trimmed from each CDR3. Size values are once, few and many counts, or a class for expanded clones, and some rows have none.

V | length | size | CDR3
TRBV11-2 | 13 | once | ASGVGGVGNTEAF
TRBV15 | 11 | few | ATSREDTPGYT
TRBV29-1 | 13 | . | SVDSLPGTLETQY
TRBV18 | 13 | few | ASSPATGVTYGYT
TRBV28 | 12 | . | ASSFRREPYEQY
TRBV5-1 | 13 | . | ASRAVSSTNEKLF
TRBV5-1 | 13 | . | ASSTTSQGVETQY
TRBV28 | 12 | . | ASSSAANTGELF
TRBV29-1 | 10 | . | SVVRSGNEQY
TRBV6-5 | 9 | . | ASSYGDGYT
TRBV7-9 | 15 | . | ASSLTIGQQDYQPQH
TRBV21-1 | 13 | . | ASSAGSRYQETQY
TRBV4-3 | 13 | . | ASSQGQGGTDTQY
TRBV7-9 | 14 | once | ASSAAGPQLQETQY
TRBV7-9 | 14 | . | ASSFYPHRGNEKLF
TRBV14 | 14 | . | ASSQGLGTFGEKLF
TRBV5-1 | 14 | . | ASSPDRPRGGNTIY
TRBV2 | 11 | . | ASSEATDQPQH
TRBV7-6 | 10 | few | ASSSGQTEAF
TRBV11-3 | 14 | . | ASSLGFGGEIDTQY
TRBV9 | 13 | . | ASSSTGGLSTEAF
TRBV6-5 | 11 | few | ASEGRGNTEAF
TRBV5-8 | 14 | . | ASSSFWGGSASPLH